This is a list of T cell receptor beta chains from one sample in a study of CD8+ T cells in alopecia areata. Clones were read by immunoSEQ multiplex PCR, and TCRdb kept only the in-frame ones, dropping some. The sample has 120,000 to 150,000 clones; approximately 80% are singletons. This specimen consisted of CD8+ T cells sorted from blood, obtained at week 4, from a patient treated with tofacitinib. These receptor sequences come from a human donor with alopecia areata. CDR3s include the opening cysteine and the closing phenylalanine or tryptophan. The order of the fields is D gene, clone size, V gene, J gene, CDR3 DNA, CDR3 protein. The D gene is left open where the match is weak. Expanded clones get a size class; other rows say once, few or many, or leave the size out.

D gene: .
clone size: .
V gene: TRBV2
J gene: TRBJ2-7
CDR3 DNA: TGTGCCAGCAGTGGGGAAGGGGCTCGGGAAGAGCAGTACTTC
CDR3 protein: CASSGEGAREEQYF

D gene: TRBD2
clone size: few
V gene: TRBV2
J gene: TRBJ2-1
CDR3 DNA: TGTGCCAGCAGTGAACTAGCGGGGCGTAATGAGCAGTTCTTC
CDR3 protein: CASSELAGRNEQFF

D gene: .
clone size: .
V gene: TRBV4-3
J gene: TRBJ1-2
CDR3 DNA: TGCGCCAGCAGCCAAGAAACAGGGTCCGATGGCTACACCTTC
CDR3 protein: CASSQETGSDGYTF

D gene: TRBD2
clone size: .
V gene: TRBV4-1
J gene: TRBJ2-5
CDR3 DNA: TGCGCCAGCAGCCGCAAGCGGGGGGGTCGACTAGAGACCCAGTACTTC
CDR3 protein: CASSRKRGGRLETQYF

D gene: TRBD1
clone size: once
V gene: TRBV7-6
J gene: TRBJ1-5
CDR3 DNA: TGTGCCACCGGGACAGATCAGCCCCAGCATTTT
CDR3 protein: CATGTDQPQHF

D gene: TRBD2
clone size: .
V gene: TRBV13
J gene: TRBJ2-1
CDR3 DNA: TGTGCCAGCAGATTGCGGGGGAGGTACAATGAGCAGTTCTTC
CDR3 protein: CASRLRGRYNEQFF

D gene: .
clone size: .
V gene: TRBV7-9
J gene: TRBJ1-2
CDR3 DNA: TGTGCCAGCAGCTTATCGGGGGGATCCAGGAACTATGGCTACACCTTC
CDR3 protein: CASSLSGGSRNYGYTF

D gene: .
clone size: .
V gene: TRBV9
J gene: TRBJ1-2
CDR3 DNA: TGTGCCAGCAGCGTAGATCTGGGGGCAGATGGCTACACCTTC
CDR3 protein: CASSVDLGADGYTF

D gene: .
clone size: once
V gene: TRBV5-8
J gene: TRBJ2-2
CDR3 DNA: TGCGCCAGCAGCCAAGATGGTCAAGGGTTGAGCGGGGAGCTGTTTTTT
CDR3 protein: CASSQDGQGLSGELFF

D gene: TRBD1
clone size: .
V gene: TRBV5-6
J gene: TRBJ2-1
CDR3 DNA: TGTGCCAGCAGCAGAGACCAGGGGGTATGGAATGAGCAGTTCTTC
CDR3 protein: CASSRDQGVWNEQFF

D gene: .
clone size: .
V gene: TRBV27
J gene: TRBJ2-5
CDR3 DNA: TGTGCCAGCAGACCCCACCTGGGGGACGAGACCCAGTACTTC
CDR3 protein: CASRPHLGDETQYF